The 9 T cell receptor beta chains below all came from one sample that was sequenced in a study of blood T cell repertoires in COVID-19 (dated by TCRdb to 2020 to 2021). The receptor library was made with the immunoSEQ multiplex PCR assay. The clones in this table, taken by TCRdb from immuneACCESS, are in-frame only. Not every clone is retained; where verified, under half of the shortfall comes from an unresolved V gene, and the cause of the rest is unknown. A total of about 51,000 clones appear in this sample, 70% to 90% of them only once. The ten biggest clones cover about 1.2% of the sample. What was sequenced was peripheral blood. Receptors were obtained from a man aged 60 to 69 with acute or convalescent COVID-19.

This chain connects TRBV27 to TRBJ1-6; 8 bases line up with TRBD1. In germline, CDR1 is MNHEY, CDR2 SMNVEV (reference sequence). The trim removed 3 bases at V and 7 bases at J, leaving 17 bases unmatched. The CDR3 is 19 residues long. The CDR3 nucleotides are TGTGCCAGCAGTTTTGCCGGGACAGGCTCCTTTTTGCGGAATTCACCCCTCCACTTT. Its translation is CASSFAGTGSFLRNSPLHF.

The rearrangement links TRBV6-5 to TRBJ2-3, with D perhaps TRBD2 (5 bases). The CDR3 has 14 residues. The germline V gene encodes CDR1 MNHEY and CDR2 SVGAGI. The V end was cut by 2 bases, the J end by 11 bases, with 17 bases between. CDR3 protein: CASSYDETFREQYF. The CDR3, as DNA: TGTGCCAGCAGTTACGACGAGACCTTCCGGGAGCAGTATTTT.

This chain links TRBV3-1 (or the pseudogene TRBV3-2) with TRBJ1-1; maybe TRBD1 (5 bases). Per germline, CDR1 LGHDT and CDR2 YNNKEL (reference sequence). The length of the CDR3 is 15 residues. V shed 3 bases and J shed 4 bases, with 15 bases lying between them. The CDR3 DNA sequence: TGTGCCAGCAGCCATTCGTACAGGCGGCGCACTGAAGCTTTCTTT. It is translated as CASSHSYRRRTEAFF.

This rearrangement joins TRBV14 to TRBJ2-5, with 9 bases fitting TRBD2. CDR3 length: 16 residues. CDR1 and CDR2 from the germline V gene are SGHDN and FVKESK. The J segment lost 5 bases and the V segment lost 5 bases, leaving 12 bases of the junction unmatched. CDR3 nucleotides: TGTGCCAGCAGCAGGAGCGGGGGGTCAGAGACGGAGACCCAGTACTTC. This translates into CASSRSGGSETETQYF.

This chain joins TRBV11-3 and TRBJ2-7; D might be TRBD2 (6 bases). Germline V gene lookup returns CDR1 SGHNT and CDR2 YENEEA. This CDR3 region has 13 residues. Trimming stripped 4 bases from V and 3 bases from J, with 10 bases between. CDR3 in amino acids: CASSSGLDYEQYF. The CDR3 bases are TGTGCCAGCAGCTCGGGACTGGACTACGAGCAGTACTTC. The full variable domain, rest sourced from reference TRBV11-3 and TRBJ2-7, is EAGVVQSPRYKIIEKKQPVAFWCNPISGHNTLYWYLQNLGQGPELLIRYENEEAVDDSQLPKDRFSAERLKGVDSTLKIQPAELGDSAVYLCASSSGLDYEQYFGPGTRLTVT.

This clone turned up a few times. The chain's CDR3 is CASTAGGLSDTQYF. Here the CDR3 DNA reads TGTGCCAGCACGGCGGGGGGGCTCTCAGATACGCAGTATTTT. The V call is TRBV6-5, the J call TRBJ2-3, with 9 bases lining up with TRBD2. The CDR3 spans 14 residues. Germline V gene sequence: CDR1 MNHEY, CDR2 SVGAGI. V shed 7 bases and J 4 bases; nucleotides not matched to a gene: 6.

The rearrangement links TRBV11-2 to TRBJ1-2; TRBD1 aligns across 9 bases. Germline lookup yields CDR1 SGHAT and CDR2 FQNNGV. The CDR3 sequence is 14 residues long. V dropped 0 bases and J dropped 6; count of bases not matched to a gene: 2. The CDR3 region has the DNA TGTGCCAGCAGCTTAGAAAGGACAGGGGATGGCTACACCTTC. Its protein product is CASSLERTGDGYTF.

This clone was detected only once. This chain uses TRBV7-9 with TRBJ2-7; perhaps TRBD2 as D (5 bases). V was pared by 2 bases and J by 4 bases, with 18 bases between. This CDR3 has 16 amino acids. CDR1 is SEHNR and CDR2 is FQNEAQ in the germline V gene (reference sequence). In DNA, the CDR3 is TGTGCCAGCAGCTTAAGCGGTAACACCGAGAATTACGAGCAGTACTTC. Its translation is CASSLSGNTENYEQYF.

A few counts support this clone. The chain has TRBV21-1 and TRBJ2-2; TRBD2 is the table's D call, not checked against the DNA. TRBV21-1 counts as a pseudogene. The CDR3 extends over 15 amino acids. The DNA of the CDR3 is TGTGCCAGCAGCAAGGGGAGGGGAAACACCGGGGAGCTGTTTTTT. Translation: CASSKGRGNTGELFF.